These 3 T cell receptor beta chains were sequenced from one sample in a study of cytomegalovirus exposure and HLA in healthy donors. It was with 60 Vbeta and 13 Jbeta primers that the PCR ran. Using immunoSEQ multiplex PCR, the repertoire was profiled, and TCRdb retains in-frame clones only, with some absent. In the table there are roughly 100,000 clones, roughly three quarters of which are singletons. Sequenced: PBMCs. These receptors were obtained from a male donor in good health and CMV-seropositive.

V is TRBV5-1 and J is TRBJ2-5; D not resolved. This CDR3 comprises 14 residues. Germline assignment: CDR1 SGHRS and CDR2 YFSETQ. Trimming stripped 2 bases from V and 1 base from J, with 9 bases between. The DNA for the CDR3 is TGCGCCAGCAGCTTTGGCCCCAGCCAAGAGACCCAGTACTTC. Translation: CASSFGPSQETQYF.

The chain combines TRBV6-1 with TRBJ2-7; 9 bases are shared with TRBD1. J gave up 3 bases and V 8 bases, and 11 bases lay outside the gene matches. Germline CDR1 and CDR2: MNHNS and SASEGT. The length of the CDR3 is 15 residues. The CDR3 sequence is CASFPTGTGNYEQYF. The CDR3 DNA reads as TGTGCCAGCTTTCCAACGGGGACAGGGAACTACGAGCAGTACTTC.

The table lists this clone with a count of one. The chain recombines TRBV28 with TRBJ1-6; D is perhaps TRBD1 (6 bases). V shed 3 bases and J shed 5 bases, with 11 bases lying between them. Germline lookup yields CDR1 MDHEN and CDR2 SYDVKM. The CDR3 is 15 amino acids. CDR3 sequence reads: CASSFGTPNNSPLHF. The CDR3 DNA sequence: TGTGCCAGCAGTTTCGGGACACCTAATAATTCACCCCTCCACTTT.